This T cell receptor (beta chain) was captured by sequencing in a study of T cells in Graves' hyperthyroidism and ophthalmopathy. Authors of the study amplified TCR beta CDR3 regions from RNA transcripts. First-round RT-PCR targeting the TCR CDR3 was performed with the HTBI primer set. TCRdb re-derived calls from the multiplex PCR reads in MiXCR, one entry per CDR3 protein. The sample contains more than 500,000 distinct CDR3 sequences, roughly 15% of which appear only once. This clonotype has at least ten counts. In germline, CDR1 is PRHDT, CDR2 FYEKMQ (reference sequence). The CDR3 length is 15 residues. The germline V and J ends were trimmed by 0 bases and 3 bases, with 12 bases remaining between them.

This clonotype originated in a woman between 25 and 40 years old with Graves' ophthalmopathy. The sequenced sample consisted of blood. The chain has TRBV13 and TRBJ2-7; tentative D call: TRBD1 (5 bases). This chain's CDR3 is CASSLGDTTFYEQYF. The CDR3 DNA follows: TGTGCCAGCAGCTTAGGGGACACAACTTTCTACGAGCAGTACTTC.